This TCR beta chain was sequenced during a study of OX40 agonist ivuxolimab in advanced cancers. About the research overall: Ivuxolimab is a fully human IgG2 antibody that activates OX40 (CD134). Males comprised 82.7% of the group, whose mean age was 60 years (range 23 to 79). General study results and limits: Certain nonresponders likewise exhibited a low normalized T-cell clonal expansion.

The CDR3 totals 11 residues. Germline V gene data show CDR1 as GTSNPN and CDR2 as SVGIG (reference sequence). Between the trimmed V and J ends, which lost 5 bases and 7 bases, there was a span of 12 bases. The protocol was immunoSEQ multiplex PCR, while the TCRdb copy is restricted to in-frame clones and leaves out a portion. The sample comprises roughly 80,000 clones, over 75% of which are singletons, and roughly 0.62% rests with the top ten. This clone was seen a single time. Its antigen is currently unknown. The TCR was taken from an adult with an advanced solid tumor such as melanoma, head and neck, liver or kidney cancer. The chain links TRBV30 to TRBJ2-7; D remains ambiguous. Sequencing used CD4+ or CD8+ T cells sorted from blood, obtained in a trial of the OX40 agonist ivuxolimab. This CDR3 is CAWGRLGEQYF. The DNA for the CDR3 is TGTGCCTGGGGCAGGTTGGGGGAGCAGTACTTC.